A single TCR beta chain is shown here with its context. Antigen: not known. The data originate from a study of identical twins. TCRdb itself ran the 5' RACE reads through MiXCR, one entry per CDR3 protein. The sample records just under 650,000 distinct CDR3 sequences, 7.1% being singletons. Broader study findings: Memory repertoires showed no such pattern, whereas abundant cord blood beta clonotypes carried fewer insertions.

The sample was also reused in another study, on yellow fever vaccine responses in identical twins.

Sequencing used PBMCs. The sequence was obtained from a woman younger than 35 in good health.

The DNA for the CDR3 is TGCAGCGCCTCCACAGGGAGTGACACCGGGGAGCTGTTTTTT. Its protein is CSASTGSDTGELFF. This sequence joins TRBV29-1 and TRBJ2-2, with a weak D call TRBD1 (6 bases). The CDR3 contains 14 residues. Trimming pared 7 bases from V and 3 bases from J, leaving 15 bases between. Germline V gives CDR1 SQVTM, CDR2 ANQGSEA.